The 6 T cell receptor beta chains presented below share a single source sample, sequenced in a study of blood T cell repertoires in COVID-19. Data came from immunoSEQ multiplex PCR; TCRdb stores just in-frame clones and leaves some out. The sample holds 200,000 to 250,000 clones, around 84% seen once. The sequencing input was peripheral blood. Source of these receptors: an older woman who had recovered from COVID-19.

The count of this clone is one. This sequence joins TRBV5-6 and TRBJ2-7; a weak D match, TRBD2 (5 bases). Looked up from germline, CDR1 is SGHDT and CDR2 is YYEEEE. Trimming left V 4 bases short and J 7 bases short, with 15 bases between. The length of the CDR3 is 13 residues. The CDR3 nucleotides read TGTGCCAGCAGCCCGACGGAGGTACGGGAGCAGTACTTC. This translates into CASSPTEVREQYF.

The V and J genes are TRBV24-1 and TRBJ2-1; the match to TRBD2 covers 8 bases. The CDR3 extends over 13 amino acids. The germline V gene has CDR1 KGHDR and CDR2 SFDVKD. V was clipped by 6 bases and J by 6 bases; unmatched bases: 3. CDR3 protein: CATSRGGLNEQFF. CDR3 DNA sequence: TGTGCCACCAGTCGGGGGGGCCTCAATGAGCAGTTCTTC.

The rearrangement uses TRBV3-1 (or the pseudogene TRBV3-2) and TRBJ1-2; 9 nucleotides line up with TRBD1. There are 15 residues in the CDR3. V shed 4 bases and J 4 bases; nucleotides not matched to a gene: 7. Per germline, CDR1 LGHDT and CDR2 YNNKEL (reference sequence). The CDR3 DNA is TGTGCCAGCAGCCTACAGGGGGCGATGGGCTATGGCTACACCTTC. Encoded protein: CASSLQGAMGYGYTF.

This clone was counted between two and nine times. The CDR3 DNA reads as TGTGCCAGCAGCCAAGATCACCCAAATGGGCCCGGGACCTACAATGAGCAGTTCTTC. Translation gives CASSQDHPNGPGTYNEQFF. The J gene is TRBJ2-1, the V gene TRBV3-1 (or the pseudogene TRBV3-2); D possibly corresponds to TRBD2 (5 bases). Trimming left V 0 bases short and J 2 bases short, with 20 bases between. CDR1 and CDR2 (germline): LGHDT, YNNKEL (reference sequence). The CDR3 contains 19 residues.

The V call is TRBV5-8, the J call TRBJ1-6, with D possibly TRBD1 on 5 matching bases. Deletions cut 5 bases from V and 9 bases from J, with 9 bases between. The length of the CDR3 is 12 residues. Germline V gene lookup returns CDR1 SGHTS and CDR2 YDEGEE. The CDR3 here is CASRPDISPLHF. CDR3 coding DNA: TGTGCCAGCAGACCGGACATTTCACCCCTCCACTTT.

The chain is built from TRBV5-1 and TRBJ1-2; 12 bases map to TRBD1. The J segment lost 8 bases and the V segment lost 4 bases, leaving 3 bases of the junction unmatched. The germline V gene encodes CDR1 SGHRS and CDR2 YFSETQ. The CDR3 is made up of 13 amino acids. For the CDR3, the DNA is TGCGCCAGCAGCCGGGACAGGGGGCCGGGCTACACCTTC. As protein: CASSRDRGPGYTF.